These 28 T cell receptor beta chains share one sample of origin, sequenced in a study of cytomegalovirus exposure and HLA in healthy donors. Assay: immunoSEQ multiplex PCR; the TCRdb copy retains only in-frame clones and omits some. The table lists 100,000 or so clones, roughly 87% of them singletons. Source material: PBMCs. Source of these receptors: a man aged 18 to 35 in good health and CMV-seropositive.

The J gene is TRBJ1-3, the V gene TRBV28; possible D gene TRBD1, 5 bases. The CDR3 is made up of 15 amino acids. With 7 bases removed from V and 0 bases from J, the gap between germline ends came to 13 bases. Germline CDR1 reads MDHEN; CDR2 reads SYDVKM. CDR3 protein: CASTHGQGSGNTIYF. The CDR3 DNA follows: TGTGCCAGCACCCACGGGCAGGGCTCTGGAAACACCATATATTTT.

This chain's CDR3 is CASSVLAGPPEYEQYF. The CDR3 nucleotides are TGTGCCAGCAGCGTACTAGCGGGACCTCCCGAATACGAGCAGTACTTC. The chain joins TRBV7-2 to TRBJ2-7; TRBD2 agrees at 10 bases. V lost 5 bases and J lost 4; bases outside the gene matches: 11. This CDR3 has 16 amino acids. CDR1 is SGHTA and CDR2 is FQGNSA in the germline V gene.

The J gene is TRBJ2-1, the V gene TRBV11-2, with 12 bases matching TRBD2. Germline V lookup: CDR1 SGHAT, CDR2 FQNNGV. CDR3 size: 17 residues. The V segment lost 3 bases and the J segment 0 bases; nucleotides outside the gene matches: 3. CDR3 nucleotides: TGTGCCAGCAGCTTGGGACTAGCGGGTTTCTCCTACAATGAGCAGTTCTTC. Its protein is CASSLGLAGFSYNEQFF.

This clone was seen only once. V gene TRBV18 combines with J gene TRBJ2-3; TRBD2 agrees at 8 bases. J was trimmed by 4 bases and V by 4 bases; bases with no gene match: 1. The germline V gene has CDR1 KGHSH and CDR2 LQKENI. The CDR3 is 13 amino acids. CDR3 sequence (DNA): TGTGCCAGCTCACGGCGGGAGGCAGATACGCAGTATTTT. Encoded protein: CASSRREADTQYF.

J is TRBJ2-2 and V is TRBV10-1; possible D gene TRBD2, 7 bases. CDR1 WNHNN and CDR2 SYGVQD come from the germline V gene (reference sequence). Trimming left V 8 bases short and J 0 bases short, with 10 bases between. CDR3 length: 14 amino acids. CDR3 coding DNA: TGCGCCAGCGGGGGGGGCTCGAACACCGGGGAGCTGTTTTTT. Its translation: CASGGGSNTGELFF.

The gene calls are TRBV5-5 and TRBJ2-7, with 7 bases identical to TRBD1. The V segment lost 3 bases and the J segment 2 bases; nucleotides outside the gene matches: 8. This CDR3 spans 15 amino acids. CDR1 is SGHKS and CDR2 is YYEKEE in the germline V gene (reference sequence). CDR3 in DNA: TGTGCCAGCAGCTCTATAAGGGGGCTCGCCTACGAGCAGTACTTC. Translated: CASSSIRGLAYEQYF.

Note on this clone: The junction does not match germline at one end; this may be a read error. The chain employs TRBV2 and TRBJ1-1; possible D gene TRBD1, 5 bases. Per the germline V gene, CDR1 is SNHLY and CDR2 is FYNNEI. The CDR3 covers 14 residues. In DNA, the CDR3 is TGTGCCAGCAGAGAAGGGGCCAGTAACACTGAAGCTTTCTTT. As protein: CASREGASNTEAFF. The full variable domain, completed using reference TRBV2 and TRBJ1-1, is EPEVTQTPSHQVTQMGQEVILRCVPISNHLYFYWYRQILGQKVEFLVSFYNNEISEKSEIFDDQFSVERPDGSNFTLKIRSTKLEDSAMYFCASREGASNTEAFFGQGTRLTVV.

The chain links TRBV7-2 to TRBJ1-2; 8 bases match TRBD1. This CDR3 is 13 amino acids long. Germline V gene sequence: CDR1 SGHTA, CDR2 FQGNSA. Germline trimming cut 5 bases from V and 4 bases from J; bases unmatched to any gene: 3. Here the CDR3 reads CASSPGTGYGYTF. The CDR3 coding sequence is TGTGCCAGCAGCCCCGGGACAGGCTATGGCTACACCTTC.

Only one count was recorded for this clone. This rearrangement joins TRBV5-6 to TRBJ2-7; 11 positions agree with TRBD1. CDR1 SGHDT and CDR2 YYEEEE come from the germline V gene. This CDR3 comprises 14 residues. Trimming cost V 4 bases and J 5 bases; bases outside gene matches: 5. The CDR3 DNA reads as TGTGCCAGCAGCAGGGACAGGGGGTTTAACGAGCAGTACTTC. This translates into CASSRDRGFNEQYF. Variable domain in full (rest from reference TRBV5-6 and TRBJ2-7): DAGVTQSPTHLIKTRGQQVTLRCSPKSGHDTVSWYQQALGQGPQFIFQYYEEEERQRGNFPDRFSGHQFPNYSSELNVNALLLGDSALYLCASSRDRGFNEQYFGPGTRLTVT.

The genes are TRBV4-1 and TRBJ1-1, with D possibly matching TRBD1 (5 bases). The ends were cut back, 3 bases at V and 3 bases at J, with 11 bases in the middle. Germline lookup yields CDR1 MGHRA and CDR2 YSYEKL. This CDR3 is 14 amino acids long. The CDR3 region has the DNA TGCGCCAGCAGCCAGGCGCGGGGGGACACTGAAGCTTTCTTT. Protein product: CASSQARGDTEAFF.

This clone was counted only a few times. The chain is built from TRBV19 and TRBJ2-1; maybe TRBD2 (6 bases). V was pared by 5 bases and J by 0 bases, with 8 bases between. Germline V gene sequence: CDR1 LNHDA, CDR2 SQIVND (reference sequence). CDR3 length: 14 amino acids. The DNA of the CDR3 is TGTGCCAGTAGTCACGGGGGCTCCTACAATGAGCAGTTCTTC. Protein product: CASSHGGSYNEQFF.

This clone has a handful of counts. The CDR3 loop is CASSQVPAGGGETQYF. The CDR3 nucleotides are TGCGCCAGCAGCCAAGTTCCGGCGGGGGGAGGAGAGACCCAGTACTTC. This rearrangement joins TRBV4-3 to TRBJ2-5; 8 bases match TRBD2. The germline V gene encodes CDR1 LGHNA and CDR2 YSLEER. V shed 1 base, J shed 4 bases, and the junction held 8 bases outside the gene matches. This CDR3 region has 16 residues.

This clone was recorded a few times. The gene calls are TRBV6-4 and TRBJ2-7, with TRBD2 identical over 9 bases. The ends lost 7 bases at V and 3 bases at J; junction bases unmatched: 7. The CDR3 consists of 14 residues. CDR1 is MRHNA and CDR2 is SNTAGT in the germline V gene. CDR3 sequence (DNA): TGTGCCAGCAACCCCGGGACTAGCCGCTACGAGCAGTACTTC. This gives the protein CASNPGTSRYEQYF.

The rearrangement links TRBV4-1 to TRBJ1-2; the D gene is possibly TRBD1 (6 bases). Germline V gene sequence: CDR1 MGHRA, CDR2 YSYEKL. The germline V and J ends were trimmed by 0 bases and 0 bases, with 17 bases remaining between them. CDR3 size: 18 residues. CDR3 nucleotides: TGCGCCAGCAGCCAAGATCGGCAGGGGCGTCGTACTAACTATGGCTACACCTTC. It yields the protein CASSQDRQGRRTNYGYTF.

The chain has TRBV6-1 and TRBJ2-7, with a weak D call TRBD2 (6 bases). V was shortened by 2 bases and J by 0 bases, with 11 bases between the two germline ends. The CDR3 is 15 residues long. Germline CDR1 is MNHNS and CDR2 is SASEGT. The CDR3 spells CASSEINSGSYEQYF. The CDR3 bases are TGTGCCAGCAGTGAAATTAATAGCGGCTCCTACGAGCAGTACTTC.

The genes are TRBV4-1 and TRBJ2-7; 8 nucleotides match TRBD2. Germline assignment: CDR1 MGHRA and CDR2 YSYEKL. V lost 1 base and J lost 4; bases outside the gene matches: 12. The CDR3 contains 17 residues. CDR3 sequence: CASSQVSSGSAIYEQYF. The CDR3 coding sequence is TGCGCCAGCAGCCAAGTATCGAGCGGGAGCGCGATTTACGAGCAGTACTTC.

This chain uses TRBV29-1 with TRBJ2-3, with D possibly matching TRBD1 (6 bases). Between the trimmed V and J ends, which lost 7 bases and 0 bases, there was a span of 11 bases. The CDR3 extends over 13 amino acids. Per germline, CDR1 SQVTM and CDR2 ANQGSEA. The CDR3 loop is CSAHTGSTDTQYF. CDR3 in DNA: TGCAGCGCCCATACAGGGAGCACAGATACGCAGTATTTT.

V gene TRBV5-6 combines with J gene TRBJ1-5, with D unresolved. V dropped 0 bases and J dropped 0 bases, with 7 bases sitting between them. The germline gives CDR1 SGHDT, CDR2 YYEEEE. This CDR3 is 15 amino acids long. Here the CDR3 reads CASSLGQYSNQPQHF. The DNA of the CDR3 is TGTGCCAGCAGCTTGGGGCAGTATAGCAATCAGCCCCAGCATTTT.

The gene calls are TRBV25-1 and TRBJ1-1; perhaps TRBD1 as D (6 bases). The CDR3 consists of 15 residues. Germline values: CDR1 MGHDK, CDR2 SYGVNS. V was cut by 3 bases and J by 5 bases, with 16 bases left in between. The CDR3 loop is CASSDRRGRSTEAFF. DNA for the CDR3: TGTGCCAGCAGTGATCGCAGGGGACGAAGTACTGAAGCTTTCTTT. Drawing the rest from reference TRBV25-1 and TRBJ1-1, the complete variable domain is EADIYQTPRYLVIGTGKKITLECSQTMGHDKMYWYQQDPGMELHLIHYSYGVNSTEKGDLSSESTVSRIRTEHFPLTLESARPSHTSQYLCASSDRRGRSTEAFFGQGTRLTVV.

Only one count was recorded for this clone. The chain recombines TRBV10-2 with TRBJ1-2; 9 bases map to TRBD1. V shed 5 bases and J 2 bases; nucleotides not matched to a gene: 6. The germline gives CDR1 WSHSY, CDR2 SAAADI. The CDR3 consists of 15 residues. The CDR3 loop reads CASSLVTGGNYGYTF. DNA of the CDR3: TGCGCCAGCAGTTTGGTCACAGGGGGCAACTATGGCTACACCTTC.

This sequence joins TRBV6-4 and TRBJ1-2; the D is unclear. CDR1 is MRHNA, CDR2 SNTAGT, per germline. This CDR3 contains 14 residues. Trimming left V 8 bases short and J 2 bases short, with 15 bases between. The CDR3: CASGGRGRNYGYTF. CDR3 in DNA: TGTGCCAGCGGCGGGCGAGGGAGGAACTATGGCTACACCTTC.

V gene TRBV6-4 combines with J gene TRBJ2-7; TRBD2 matches 9 bases. CDR1 and CDR2 (germline): MRHNA, SNTAGT. J gave up 4 bases and V 3 bases, and 7 bases lay outside the gene matches. The CDR3 totals 15 residues. In nucleotides, the CDR3 is TGTGCCAGCAGTGAGGGTAGCGGGAGAGGGTACGAGCAGTACTTC. It codes for CASSEGSGRGYEQYF.

The J gene is TRBJ2-1, the V gene TRBV9; D is perhaps TRBD2 (6 bases). V lost 3 bases and J lost 3, with 13 bases in between. Germline V gene data show CDR1 as SGDLS and CDR2 as YYNGEE. This CDR3 region has 15 residues. The DNA of the CDR3 is TGTGCCAGCAGCGCGGCCGGGACTCACTACAATGAGCAGTTCTTC. Its protein product is CASSAAGTHYNEQFF.

The V gene is TRBV4-1, the J gene TRBJ1-6, with 9 bases fitting TRBD1. Germline CDR1 reads MGHRA; CDR2 reads YSYEKL. The CDR3 extends over 16 amino acids. After removal of 3 bases from V and 7 bases from J, the junction contained 7 bases not matched to a gene. The CDR3 protein is CASSQTGGNPNSPLHF. For the CDR3, the DNA is TGCGCCAGCAGCCAGACAGGGGGTAACCCAAATTCACCCCTCCACTTT.

The V and J genes are TRBV11-3 and TRBJ2-1; 9 nucleotides match TRBD2. Trimming removed 5 bases from V and 4 bases from J; junction bases left unmatched: 9. Germline V gene sequence: CDR1 SGHNT, CDR2 YENEEA. The CDR3 spans 16 residues. The CDR3 sequence is CASSDSTSGPYNEQFF. In DNA, the CDR3 is TGTGCCAGCAGCGATTCAACTAGCGGGCCTTACAATGAGCAGTTCTTC.

V is TRBV19 and J is TRBJ2-2; no definite D call. From germline, CDR1 is LNHDA and CDR2 SQIVND (reference sequence). V was trimmed by 0 bases and J by 1 base, leaving 6 bases between them. The CDR3 loop spans 15 amino acids. Here the CDR3 DNA reads TGTGCCAGTAGTATAGATCTAATGAACACCGGGGAGCTGTTTTTT. Amino acids: CASSIDLMNTGELFF.

The chain employs TRBV14 and TRBJ2-5; D gene uncertain. The CDR3 is made up of 15 amino acids. CDR1 and CDR2 from the germline V gene are SGHDN and FVKESK. V lost 1 base to trimming and J lost 1 base, with 10 bases between them. The CDR3 bases are TGTGCCAGCAGCCAAGGGCTTCAGTTCCAAGAGACCCAGTACTTC. Translated, it gives CASSQGLQFQETQYF.

CDR3 coding DNA: TGCAGCGTTGAAGTTTCGGCCGACCAAGGCGGATACGAGCAGTACTTC. Residues: CSVEVSADQGGYEQYF. The V gene is TRBV29-1, the J gene TRBJ2-7, with no clear D. The CDR3 extends over 16 amino acids. V was shortened by 1 base and J by 4 bases, with 20 bases between the two germline ends. Germline V gene data show CDR1 as SQVTM and CDR2 as ANQGSEA.